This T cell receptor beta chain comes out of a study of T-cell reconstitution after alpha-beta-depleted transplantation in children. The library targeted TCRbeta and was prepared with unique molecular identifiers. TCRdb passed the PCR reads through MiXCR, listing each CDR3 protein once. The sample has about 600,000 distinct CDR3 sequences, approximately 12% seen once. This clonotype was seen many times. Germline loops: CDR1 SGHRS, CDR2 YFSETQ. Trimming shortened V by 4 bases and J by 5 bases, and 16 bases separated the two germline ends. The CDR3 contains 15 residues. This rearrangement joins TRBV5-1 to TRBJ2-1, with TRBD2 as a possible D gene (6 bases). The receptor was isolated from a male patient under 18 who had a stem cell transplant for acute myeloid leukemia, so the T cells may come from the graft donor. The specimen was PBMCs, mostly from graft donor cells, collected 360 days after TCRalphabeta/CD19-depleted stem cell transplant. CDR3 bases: TGCGCCAGCAGCCCGGACCGGAGGGCTGACAATGAGCAGTTCTTC. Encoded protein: CASSPDRRADNEQFF.